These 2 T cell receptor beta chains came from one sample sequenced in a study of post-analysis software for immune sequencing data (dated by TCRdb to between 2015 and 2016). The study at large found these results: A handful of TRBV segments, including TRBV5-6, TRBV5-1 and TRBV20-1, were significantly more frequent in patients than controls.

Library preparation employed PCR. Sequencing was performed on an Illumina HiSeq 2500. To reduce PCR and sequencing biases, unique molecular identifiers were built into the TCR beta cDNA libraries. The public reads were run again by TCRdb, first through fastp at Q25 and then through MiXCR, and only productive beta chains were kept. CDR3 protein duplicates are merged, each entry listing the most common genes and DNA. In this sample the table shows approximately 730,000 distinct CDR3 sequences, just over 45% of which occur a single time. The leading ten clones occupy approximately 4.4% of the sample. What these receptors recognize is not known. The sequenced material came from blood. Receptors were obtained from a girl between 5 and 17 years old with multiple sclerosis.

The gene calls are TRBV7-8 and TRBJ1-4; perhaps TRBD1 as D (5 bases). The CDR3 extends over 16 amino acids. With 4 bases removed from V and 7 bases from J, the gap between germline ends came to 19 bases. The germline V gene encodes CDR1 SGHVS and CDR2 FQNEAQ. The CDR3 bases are TGTGCCAGCAGCTACGCCGGGGGGGGGTTTCGTGAAAAACTGTTTTTT. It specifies CASSYAGGGFREKLFF.

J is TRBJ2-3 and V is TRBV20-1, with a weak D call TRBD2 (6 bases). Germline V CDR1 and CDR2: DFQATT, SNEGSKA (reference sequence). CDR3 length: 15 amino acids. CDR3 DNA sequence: TGCAGCCTTTTCCTTAGCGGTAGAGCAACAGATACGCAGTATTTT. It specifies CSLFLSGRATDTQYF.